A single sample gave rise to the 29 T cell receptor beta chains below, sequenced in a study of cytomegalovirus exposure and HLA in healthy donors. The PCR ran on 60 Vbeta and 13 Jbeta primers. The repertoire was sequenced with immunoSEQ multiplex PCR; TCRdb's copy has only in-frame clones and lacks some. The sample yields roughly 150,000 clones, about two thirds seen once. Material for sequencing was PBMCs. The receptor set was obtained from a woman aged 60-70 years in good health and CMV-seropositive.

The chain is built from TRBV19 and TRBJ2-1, with 7 positions matching TRBD1. The germline CDR1 and CDR2 sequences are LNHDA and SQIVND (reference sequence). With V trimmed by 5 bases and J by 2 bases, 6 bases remained unmatched. The CDR3 sequence is 15 residues long. The CDR3 sequence: CASSLGQGAYNEQFF. The CDR3 DNA is TGTGCCAGTAGTCTCGGGCAGGGGGCCTACAATGAGCAGTTCTTC.

This clone was counted only a few times. V and J are TRBV6-5 and TRBJ1-6, with D uncertain. The CDR3 has 14 amino acids. V lost 7 bases and J 0 bases, leaving 7 bases between the germline ends. Germline V CDR1 and CDR2: MNHEY, SVGAGI. CDR3 sequence: CASKSGSYNSPLHF. CDR3 DNA sequence: TGTGCCAGCAAGTCGGGCTCCTATAATTCACCCCTCCACTTT.

The chain carries TRBV7-3 and TRBJ1-1; tentative D call: TRBD1 (5 bases). The CDR3 covers 13 residues. Looked up from germline, CDR1 is SGHTA and CDR2 is FQGTGA. The V gene lost 4 bases and the J gene lost 0 bases, with 6 bases spanning the gap. CDR3 DNA: TGTGCCAGCAGCTCGACAGTGAACACTGAAGCTTTCTTT. It yields the protein CASSSTVNTEAFF.

CDR3: CASSFETGATGELFF. CDR3 in DNA: TGCGCCAGCAGCTTCGAGACAGGAGCCACCGGGGAGCTGTTTTTT. This sequence joins TRBV5-1 and TRBJ2-2, with a tentative D call TRBD1 (6 bases). The V gene lost 2 bases and the J gene lost 4 bases, with 12 bases spanning the gap. The CDR3 length is 15 residues. Germline V gene lookup returns CDR1 SGHRS and CDR2 YFSETQ.

This chain connects TRBV18 to TRBJ2-2, with no clear D. The CDR3 consists of 14 residues. Germline V gives CDR1 KGHSH, CDR2 LQKENI. Trimming removed 4 bases from V and 1 base from J, with 7 bases in between. CDR3 DNA sequence: TGTGCCAGCTCACTTAAACAGAACACCGGGGAGCTGTTTTTT. Residues: CASSLKQNTGELFF.

This clone was detected once. The chain has TRBV6-1 and TRBJ1-5; perhaps TRBD1 as D (6 bases). V was shortened by 0 bases and J by 4 bases, with 7 bases between the two germline ends. Germline-derived CDR1 and CDR2 are MNHNS and SASEGT. CDR3 length: 14 amino acids. The CDR3: CASSEAGGNQPQHF. Written as DNA, the CDR3 is TGTGCCAGCAGTGAAGCAGGGGGTAATCAGCCCCAGCATTTT.

This clone was picked up one time. The V call is TRBV5-6, the J call TRBJ1-2, with 9 bases fitting TRBD1. Trimming at V came to 4 bases and at J to 3 bases, leaving 7 bases not matched to a gene. The CDR3 runs 15 residues. The germline gives CDR1 SGHDT, CDR2 YYEEEE. The CDR3 protein is CASSGGTGSYYGYTF. The CDR3 DNA reads as TGTGCCAGCAGCGGGGGGACAGGGAGTTACTATGGCTACACCTTC.

This sequence joins TRBV5-1 and TRBJ2-1; 15 bases are shared with TRBD2. The CDR3 covers 15 residues. Germline trimming cut 4 bases from V and 8 bases from J; bases unmatched to any gene: 4. CDR1 SGHRS and CDR2 YFSETQ come from the germline V gene. The CDR3 coding sequence is TGCGCCAGCAGCGGACTAGCGGGAGGGCCTGATGAGCAGTTCTTC. This translates into CASSGLAGGPDEQFF. The complete variable domain, with remaining parts taken from reference TRBV5-1 and TRBJ2-1, reads KAGVTQTPRYLIKTRGQQVTLSCSPISGHRSVSWYQQTPGQGLQFLFEYFSETQRNKGNFPGRFSGRQFSNSRSEMNVSTLELGDSALYLCASSGLAGGPDEQFFGPGTRLTVL.

The chain is built from TRBV19 and TRBJ2-5, with TRBD2 matching 14 bases. Germline trimming cut 2 bases from V and 1 base from J; bases unmatched to any gene: 3. The CDR3 spans 17 residues. CDR1 and CDR2 from the germline V gene are LNHDA and SQIVND (reference sequence). Here the CDR3 reads CASSIRLAGGGQETQYF. Written as DNA, the CDR3 is TGTGCCAGTAGTATACGACTAGCGGGAGGGGGCCAAGAGACCCAGTACTTC. Variable domain in full (rest from reference TRBV19 and TRBJ2-5): DGGITQSPKYLFRKEGQNVTLSCEQNLNHDAMYWYRQDPGQGLRLIYYSQIVNDFQKGDIAEGYSVSREKKESFPLTVTSAQKNPTAFYLCASSIRLAGGGQETQYFGPGTRLLVL.

This chain links TRBV6-1 with TRBJ2-2, with TRBD1 matching 7 bases. CDR3 length: 13 amino acids. Germline trimming cut 8 bases from V and 3 bases from J; bases unmatched to any gene: 3. Germline V gene data show CDR1 as MNHNS and CDR2 as SASEGT. CDR3 nucleotides: TGTGCCAGCCACGACAGGGACACCGGGGAGCTGTTTTTT. It encodes CASHDRDTGELFF.

The CDR3 nucleotides read TGTGCCAGCCTGTATGGCTACACCTTC. Its translation: CASLYGYTF. The genes are TRBV14 and TRBJ1-2; unclear D gene. V shed 8 bases and J shed 5 bases, with 3 bases lying between them. The CDR3 covers 9 residues. Germline CDR1 SGHDN, CDR2 FVKESK.

V and J are TRBV29-1 and TRBJ2-5, with D possibly being TRBD1 (6 bases). The J call is uncertain, as TRBJ2-7 better fits the DNA end. Germline V lookup: CDR1 SQVTM, CDR2 ANQGSEA. CDR3 length: 13 residues. The CDR3 region is CSVEGRGSYEQYF. CDR3 nucleotides: TGCAGCGTTGAAGGCAGGGGCTCCTACGAGCAGTACTTC.

The chain is built from TRBV6-1 and TRBJ1-5, with 8 nucleotides matching TRBD1. Germline assignment: CDR1 MNHNS and CDR2 SASEGT. The CDR3 contains 17 residues. Unmatched junction bases numbered 10, after V lost 4 bases and J lost 2 bases. The CDR3 sequence is CASSAILGQGRNQPQHF. The DNA of the CDR3 is TGTGCCAGCAGTGCCATCCTTGGACAGGGACGCAATCAGCCCCAGCATTTT.

The gene calls are TRBV2 and TRBJ2-5, with 7 bases that match TRBD1. Germline V gives CDR1 SNHLY, CDR2 FYNNEI. CDR3 size: 17 residues. The junction had 12 bases not matched to a gene; V was cut back by 4 bases and J by 1 base. CDR3 nucleotides: TGTGCCAGCAGTGCGCAGGGGGTTCCTGTAGGCCAAGAGACCCAGTACTTC. Amino acids: CASSAQGVPVGQETQYF.

The genes are TRBV28 and TRBJ1-1; TRBD1 matches at 9 bases. The V and J ends lost 6 bases and 6 bases, in that order; junction bases with no gene match: 11. There are 15 residues in the CDR3. CDR1 is MDHEN and CDR2 is SYDVKM in the germline V gene. CDR3 in DNA: TGTGCCAGCAGCACAGGGGGCGAGGGGCAATCTGAAGCTTTCTTT. This translates into CASSTGGEGQSEAFF.

The chain employs TRBV30 and TRBJ1-3; no clear D. The CDR3 consists of 15 residues. V lost 3 bases and J 3 bases, leaving 15 bases between the germline ends. The germline gives CDR1 GTSNPN, CDR2 SVGIG (reference sequence). The CDR3 sequence is CAWRRGGSSGNTIYF. CDR3 DNA sequence: TGTGCCTGGAGAAGAGGAGGGTCGAGTGGAAACACCATATATTTT. The full variable domain, in which reference TRBV30 and TRBJ1-3 provide the parts outside the CDR3, is SQTIHQWPATLVQPVGSPLSLECTVEGTSNPNLYWYRQAAGRGLQLLFYSVGIGQISSEVPQNLSASRPQDRQFILSSKKLLLSDSGFYLCAWRRGGSSGNTIYFGEGSWLTVV.

This chain links TRBV1 with TRBJ2-4; the table's D call, TRBD2, was not checked against the DNA. TRBV1 has pseudogene status. This CDR3 contains 14 residues. CDR3: CTSSQDLAKNIQYF. The DNA of the CDR3 is TGCACCAGCAGCCAAGATCTAGCCAAAAACATTCAGTACTTC.

This clone came up a few times. V usage is TRBV19 and J usage is TRBJ1-1, with D possibly being TRBD1 (6 bases). Germline V gives CDR1 LNHDA, CDR2 SQIVND (reference sequence). The CDR3 totals 16 residues. The ends were cut back, 4 bases at V and 1 base at J, with 16 bases in the middle. In DNA, the CDR3 is TGTGCCAGTAGTAGATCCTCAGGGGCAGGGAACACTGAAGCTTTCTTT. Amino acids: CASSRSSGAGNTEAFF.

This clone is classed as medium-sized. This chain joins TRBV7-9 and TRBJ1-5, with 7 positions matching TRBD1. The CDR3 is 18 amino acids. Germline assignment: CDR1 SEHNR and CDR2 FQNEAQ (reference sequence). The V gene end was trimmed by 5 bases and the J gene end by 4 bases; junction bases not matched to a gene: 17. CDR3 sequence (DNA): TGTGCCAGCAGCCTGACCGGGACAGATTTTTTCCCTAATCAGCCCCAGCATTTT. This sequence encodes CASSLTGTDFFPNQPQHF.

This chain uses TRBV12-5 with TRBJ1-2; D is unclear. Between the trimmed V and J ends, which lost 2 bases and 6 bases, there was a span of 7 bases. The CDR3 has 12 amino acids. Looked up from germline, CDR1 is LGHNT and CDR2 is FRNRAP. The CDR3 region has the DNA TGTGCTAGTGGTTTGTCAGTGGATGGCTACACCTTC. Translation: CASGLSVDGYTF.

The chain combines TRBV28 with TRBJ2-1; D may be TRBD2 (6 bases). V gave up 3 bases and J gave up 6 bases, with 9 bases separating them. The CDR3 loop spans 13 amino acids. Germline V lookup: CDR1 MDHEN, CDR2 SYDVKM. CDR3 protein: CASSFPSVNEQFF. CDR3 DNA: TGTGCCAGCAGTTTTCCTAGCGTCAATGAGCAGTTCTTC. Full variable domain (rest looked up from reference TRBV28 and TRBJ2-1): DVKVTQSSRYLVKRTGEKVFLECVQDMDHENMFWYRQDPGLGLRLIYFSYDVKMKEKGDIPEGYSVSREKKERFSLILESASTNQTSMYLCASSFPSVNEQFFGPGTRLTVL.

The J gene is TRBJ2-4, the V gene TRBV28, with 8 bases identical to TRBD2. The J segment lost 4 bases and the V segment lost 6 bases, leaving 8 bases of the junction unmatched. Germline-derived CDR1 and CDR2 are MDHEN and SYDVKM. CDR3 length: 15 residues. The CDR3, as DNA: TGTGCCAGCAGATCCGTAGCGGGACTGAAAAACATTCAGTACTTC. Amino acids: CASRSVAGLKNIQYF.

Comments on this clone: Compared with germline, one end of the junction differs, possibly owing to a read error. The chain links TRBV7-9 to TRBJ2-3; the D is unclear. Germline CDR1 and CDR2: SEHNR and FQNEAQ (reference sequence). The CDR3 runs 12 residues. In DNA, the CDR3 is TGTTCCAGCAGCTCACAGCATTATACGCAGTATTTT. This sequence encodes CSSSSQHYTQYF. The variable domain in full, with the rest retrieved from reference TRBV7-9 and TRBJ2-3, is DTGVSQNPRHKITKRGQNVTFRCDPISEHNRLYWYRQTLGQGPEFLTYFQNEAQLEKSRLLSDRFSAERPKGSFSTLEIQRTEQGDSAMYLCSSSSQHYTQYFGPGTRLTVL.

This chain links TRBV7-8 with TRBJ1-5, with D possibly TRBD1 on 5 matching bases. CDR1 and CDR2 from the germline V gene are SGHVS and FQNEAQ. The CDR3 is made up of 16 amino acids. Trimming shortened V by 3 bases and J by 3 bases, and 15 bases separated the two germline ends. The CDR3: CASSFRPGDFNQPQHF. The CDR3 DNA sequence: TGTGCCAGCAGCTTCCGACCTGGGGACTTCAATCAGCCCCAGCATTTT.

This clone was counted between two and nine times. The chain has TRBV5-6 and TRBJ2-7; 8 positions agree with TRBD1. Germline CDR1 reads SGHDT; CDR2 reads YYEEEE. Trimming at V came to 4 bases and at J to 5 bases, leaving 17 bases not matched to a gene. The CDR3 is made up of 17 amino acids. The CDR3 reads CASSPLGRQGISHEQYF. CDR3 coding DNA: TGTGCCAGCAGCCCCCTCGGGCGACAGGGGATATCCCACGAGCAGTACTTC.

The CDR3 DNA follows: TGTGCCAGCAGCTTGACAGAAGGCCCCGGGGAGCTGTTTTTT. Translation gives CASSLTEGPGELFF. The chain carries TRBV7-7 and TRBJ2-2, with D perhaps TRBD1 (5 bases). Germline V gene data show CDR1 as SSHAT and CDR2 as FNYEAQ (reference sequence). This CDR3 comprises 14 residues. Trimming took off 3 bases at V and 6 bases at J, with 11 bases between the two ends.

This clone was detected a few times. This same CDR3 is encoded by further DNA sequences in the sample. The chain links TRBV5-1 to TRBJ1-2; 7 bases map to TRBD1. The CDR3 extends over 14 amino acids. The germline V gene encodes CDR1 SGHRS and CDR2 YFSETQ. The J segment lost 2 bases and the V segment lost 4 bases, leaving 5 bases of the junction unmatched. The CDR3 region is CASSPGTANYGYTF. CDR3 bases: TGCGCCAGCAGCCCGGGGACAGCCAACTATGGCTACACCTTC.

The genes are TRBV15 and TRBJ2-7; 11 bases agree with TRBD2. Germline CDR1 reads LNHNV; CDR2 reads YYDKDF (reference sequence). CDR3 length: 18 residues. V dropped 0 bases and J dropped 2; count of bases not matched to a gene: 9. CDR3 in amino acids: CATSRDLGLAGFTYEQYF. The DNA of the CDR3 is TGTGCCACCAGCAGAGATCTCGGACTAGCGGGCTTCACCTACGAGCAGTACTTC.

The sample holds one count of this clone. The rearrangement links TRBV2 to TRBJ1-3; tentatively, D is TRBD1 (6 bases). Deletions cut 5 bases from V and 3 bases from J, with 23 bases between. Germline V lookup: CDR1 SNHLY, CDR2 FYNNEI. The CDR3 runs to 18 residues. CDR3 bases: TGTGCCAGCAGTCCCCGGCCTCTGCAGGGGCGACTTGGAAACACCATATATTTT. Its translation: CASSPRPLQGRLGNTIYF.